This T cell receptor (beta chain) was sequenced for a study of CD4 T cells in relation to SARS-CoV-2 and coronaviruses. Study-wide results and limits: In roughly 60% of donors, memory CD4+ clonotypes crossrecognized SARS-CoV-2 and at least one common cold coronavirus spike.

As concerns this clone: Its antigen remains unknown.

Method: immunoSEQ multiplex PCR; TCRdb's copy keeps in-frame clones and lacks some. This sample has over 15,000 clones, with 79% found just once. CD4+ T cells from unexposed donors were obtained before the COVID-19 pandemic (2011-2018). The cells were cultured for 10 days before CD4+ T cells were isolated. Trimming cost V 3 bases and J 8 bases, with 16 bases left between them. Germline loops: CDR1 LGHDT, CDR2 YNNKEL (reference sequence). The CDR3 consists of 14 residues. This clonotype was sampled from a human donor in good health. The J gene is TRBJ1-1, the V gene TRBV3-1 (or the pseudogene TRBV3-2); D uncertain. Sequencing was carried out using CD4+ T cells from PBMCs, cultured in vitro. The CDR3: CASSHAGRNFEAFF. As DNA, the CDR3 is TGTGCCAGCAGCCATGCGGGCCGAAATTTCGAAGCTTTCTTT.